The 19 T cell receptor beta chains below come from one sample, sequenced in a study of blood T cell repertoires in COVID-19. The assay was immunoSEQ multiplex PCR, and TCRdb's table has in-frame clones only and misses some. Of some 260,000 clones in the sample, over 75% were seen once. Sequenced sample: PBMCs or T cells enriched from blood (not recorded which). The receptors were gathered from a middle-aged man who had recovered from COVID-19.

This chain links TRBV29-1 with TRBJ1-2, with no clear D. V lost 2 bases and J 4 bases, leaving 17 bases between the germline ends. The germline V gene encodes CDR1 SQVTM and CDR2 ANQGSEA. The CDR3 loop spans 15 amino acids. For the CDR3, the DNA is TGCAGCGTTGAAATGGCAGTTAGCCTCTCCTATGGCTACACCTTC. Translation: CSVEMAVSLSYGYTF.

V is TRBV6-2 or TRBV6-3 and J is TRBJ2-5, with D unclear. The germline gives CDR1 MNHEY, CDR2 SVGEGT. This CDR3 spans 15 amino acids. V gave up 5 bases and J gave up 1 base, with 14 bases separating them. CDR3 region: CASSPGGSSQETQYF. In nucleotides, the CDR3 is TGTGCCAGCAGTCCGGGTGGGTCGAGCCAAGAGACCCAGTACTTC.

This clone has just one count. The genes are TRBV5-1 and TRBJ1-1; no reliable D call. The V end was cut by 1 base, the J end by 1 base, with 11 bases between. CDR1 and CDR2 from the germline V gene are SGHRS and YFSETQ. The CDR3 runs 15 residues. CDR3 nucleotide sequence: TGCGCCAGCAGCTTGTCACTGGTAGAGAACACTGAAGCTTTCTTT. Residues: CASSLSLVENTEAFF.

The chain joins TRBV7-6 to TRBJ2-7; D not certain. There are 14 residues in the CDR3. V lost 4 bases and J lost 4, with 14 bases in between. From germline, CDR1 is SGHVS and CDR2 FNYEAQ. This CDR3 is CASSSRPLGYEQYF. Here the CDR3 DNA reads TGTGCCAGCAGCTCCAGACCGCTCGGGTACGAGCAGTACTTC.

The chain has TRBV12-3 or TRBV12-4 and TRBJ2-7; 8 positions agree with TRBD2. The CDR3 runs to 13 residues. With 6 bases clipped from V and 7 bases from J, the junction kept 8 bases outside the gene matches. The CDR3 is CASSTREGGEQYF. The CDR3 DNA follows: TGTGCCAGCAGCACCCGGGAGGGGGGAGAGCAGTACTTC.

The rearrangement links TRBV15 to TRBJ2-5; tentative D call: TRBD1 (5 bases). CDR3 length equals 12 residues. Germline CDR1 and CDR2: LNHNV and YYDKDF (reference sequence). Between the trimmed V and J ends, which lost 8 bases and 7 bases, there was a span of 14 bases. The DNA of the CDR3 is TGTGCCACCTGGCAGGGTTCGGGGACCCAGTACTTC. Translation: CATWQGSGTQYF.

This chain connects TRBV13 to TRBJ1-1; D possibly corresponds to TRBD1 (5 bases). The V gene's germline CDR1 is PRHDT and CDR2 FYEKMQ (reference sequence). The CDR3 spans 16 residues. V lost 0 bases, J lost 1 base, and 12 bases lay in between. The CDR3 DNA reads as TGTGCCAGCAGCTTAGGTCTAGGGGTCACGAACACTGAAGCTTTCTTT. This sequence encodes CASSLGLGVTNTEAFF.

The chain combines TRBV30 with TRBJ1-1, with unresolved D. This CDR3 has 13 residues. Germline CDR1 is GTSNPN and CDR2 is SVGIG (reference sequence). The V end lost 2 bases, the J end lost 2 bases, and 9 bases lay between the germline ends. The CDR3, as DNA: TGTGCCTGGAGTAGGCAGACTAACACTGAAGCTTTCTTT. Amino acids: CAWSRQTNTEAFF.

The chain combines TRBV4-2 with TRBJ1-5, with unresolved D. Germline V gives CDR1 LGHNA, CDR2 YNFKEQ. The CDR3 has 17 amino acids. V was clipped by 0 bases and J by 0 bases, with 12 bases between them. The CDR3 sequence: CASSQELGLNSNQPQHF. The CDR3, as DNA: TGTGCCAGCAGCCAAGAATTAGGACTGAATAGCAATCAGCCCCAGCATTTT.

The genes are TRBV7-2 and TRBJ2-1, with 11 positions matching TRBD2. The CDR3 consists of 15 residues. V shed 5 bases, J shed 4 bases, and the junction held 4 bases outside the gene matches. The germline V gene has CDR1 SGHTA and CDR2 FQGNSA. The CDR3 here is CASSVTSGGYNEQFF. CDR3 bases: TGTGCCAGCAGCGTAACTAGCGGGGGATACAATGAGCAGTTCTTC.

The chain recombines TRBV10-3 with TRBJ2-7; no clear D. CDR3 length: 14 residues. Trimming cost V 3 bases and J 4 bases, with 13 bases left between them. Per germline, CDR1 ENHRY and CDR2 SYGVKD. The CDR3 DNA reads TGTGCCATCAGTGAAGACCGGTGGGCTTACGAGCAGTACTTC. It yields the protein CAISEDRWAYEQYF.

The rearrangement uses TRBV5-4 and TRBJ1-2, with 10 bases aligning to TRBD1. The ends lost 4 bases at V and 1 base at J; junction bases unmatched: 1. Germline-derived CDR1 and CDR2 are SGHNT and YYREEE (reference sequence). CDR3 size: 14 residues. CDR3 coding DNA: TGTGCCAGCAGCCGGACAGGGGGTAACTATGGCTACACCTTC. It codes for CASSRTGGNYGYTF.

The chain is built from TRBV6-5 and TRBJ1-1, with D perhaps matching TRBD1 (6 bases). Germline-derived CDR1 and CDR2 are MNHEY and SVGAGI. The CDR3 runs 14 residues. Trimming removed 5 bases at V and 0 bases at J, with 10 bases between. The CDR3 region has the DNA TGTGCCAGCAGTCAGTACAGGGTGAACACTGAAGCTTTCTTT. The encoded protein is CASSQYRVNTEAFF.

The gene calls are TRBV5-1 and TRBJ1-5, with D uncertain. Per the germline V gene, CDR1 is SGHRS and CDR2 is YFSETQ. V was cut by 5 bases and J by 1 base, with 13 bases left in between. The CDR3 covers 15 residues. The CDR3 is CASRPESTSNQPQHF. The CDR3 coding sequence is TGCGCCAGCAGGCCGGAGAGCACGAGCAATCAGCCCCAGCATTTT.

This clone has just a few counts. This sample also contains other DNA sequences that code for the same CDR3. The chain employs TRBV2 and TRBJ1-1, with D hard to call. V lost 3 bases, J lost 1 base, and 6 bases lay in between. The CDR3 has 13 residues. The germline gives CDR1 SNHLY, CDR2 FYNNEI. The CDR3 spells CASSDSENTEAFF. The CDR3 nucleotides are TGTGCCAGCAGTGACAGTGAGAACACTGAAGCTTTCTTT.

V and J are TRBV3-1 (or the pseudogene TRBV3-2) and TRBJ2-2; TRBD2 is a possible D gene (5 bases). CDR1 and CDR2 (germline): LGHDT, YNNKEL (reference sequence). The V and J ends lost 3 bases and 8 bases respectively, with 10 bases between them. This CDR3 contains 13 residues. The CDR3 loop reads CASSQGEGGELFF. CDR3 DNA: TGTGCCAGCAGCCAGGGTGAGGGAGGGGAGCTGTTTTTT.

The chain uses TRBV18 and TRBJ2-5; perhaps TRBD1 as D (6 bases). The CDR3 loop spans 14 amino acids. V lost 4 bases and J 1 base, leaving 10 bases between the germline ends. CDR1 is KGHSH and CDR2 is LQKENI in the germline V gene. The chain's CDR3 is CASSLGTTQETQYF. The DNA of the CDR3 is TGTGCCAGCTCACTAGGGACAACCCAAGAGACCCAGTACTTC.

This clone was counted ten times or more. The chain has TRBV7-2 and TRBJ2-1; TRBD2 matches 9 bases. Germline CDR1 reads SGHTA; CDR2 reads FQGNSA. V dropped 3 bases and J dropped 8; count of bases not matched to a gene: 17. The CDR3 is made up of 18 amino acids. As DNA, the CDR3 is TGTGCCAGCAGCTTTCCAGCGGGCGGGGGGGATTTCAGTGATGAGCAGTTCTTC. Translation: CASSFPAGGGDFSDEQFF.

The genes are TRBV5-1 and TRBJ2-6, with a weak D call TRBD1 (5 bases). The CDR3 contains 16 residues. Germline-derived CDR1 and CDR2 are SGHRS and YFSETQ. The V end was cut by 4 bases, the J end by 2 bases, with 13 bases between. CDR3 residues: CASSQTRQPGANVLTF. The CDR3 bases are TGCGCCAGCAGCCAAACCAGACAGCCTGGGGCCAACGTCCTGACTTTC. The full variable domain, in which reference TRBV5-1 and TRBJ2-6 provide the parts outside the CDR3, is KAGVTQTPRYLIKTRGQQVTLSCSPISGHRSVSWYQQTPGQGLQFLFEYFSETQRNKGNFPGRFSGRQFSNSRSEMNVSTLELGDSALYLCASSQTRQPGANVLTFGAGSRLTVL.